The clone carrying this TCR beta chain was counted a few times. The target antigen is unknown. A library of TCRbeta sequences, prepared with unique molecular identifiers, was generated. TCRdb itself ran the PCR reads through MiXCR, one entry per CDR3 protein. The data show hundreds of thousands of distinct CDR3 sequences, with roughly 15% seen just once and around 45% held by the top ten. This sample was included in a study of T-cell reconstitution after alpha-beta-depleted transplantation in children. General study results and limits: Approximately two months post-transplant, alpha-beta T cells reportedly originated from several hundred expanded graft clones. Newly produced T cells mostly provided counts and TCRbeta diversity after one year, as hyperexpanded clones declined. Some patients' high day-60 TCRbeta diversity was traced to surviving recipient T cells and thymic progenitors.

The CDR3 consists of 16 residues. Germline V gives CDR1 SGHKS, CDR2 YYEKEE (reference sequence). Trimming stripped 3 bases from V and 2 bases from J, with 15 bases between. This clonotype was sampled from a male patient under 10 years old who had a stem cell transplant for acute lymphoblastic leukemia, so the T cells may come from the graft donor. The sequenced sample was PBMCs, mostly from graft donor cells, obtained 360 days after TCRalphabeta/CD19-depleted stem cell transplant. This chain connects TRBV5-5 to TRBJ1-3; possible D gene TRBD1, 5 bases. The CDR3 nucleotides are TGTGCCAGCAGCTCATCCTGGGGCAGCCCTGGAAACACCATATATTTT. Its translation is CASSSSWGSPGNTIYF. Supplemented by reference TRBV5-5 and TRBJ1-3, the full variable domain reads DAGVTQSPTHLIKTRGQQVTLRCSPISGHKSVSWYQQVLGQGPQFIFQYYEKEERGRGNFPDRFSARQFPNYSSELNVNALLLGDSALYLCASSSSWGSPGNTIYFGEGSWLTVV.